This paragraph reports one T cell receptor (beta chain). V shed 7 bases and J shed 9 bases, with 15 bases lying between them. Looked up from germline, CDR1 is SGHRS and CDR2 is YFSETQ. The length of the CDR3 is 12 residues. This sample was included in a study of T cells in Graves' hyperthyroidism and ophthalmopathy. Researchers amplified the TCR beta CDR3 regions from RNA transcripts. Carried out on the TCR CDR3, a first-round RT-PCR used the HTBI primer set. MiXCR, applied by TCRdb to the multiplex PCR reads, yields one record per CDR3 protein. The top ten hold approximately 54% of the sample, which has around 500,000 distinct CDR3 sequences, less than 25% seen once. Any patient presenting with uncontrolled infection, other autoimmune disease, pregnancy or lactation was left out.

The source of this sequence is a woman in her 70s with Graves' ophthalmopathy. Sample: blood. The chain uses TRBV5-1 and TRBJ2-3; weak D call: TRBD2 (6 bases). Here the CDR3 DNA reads TGCGCCAGCGCGGAGGGCGCGAGGACGCAGTATTTT. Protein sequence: CASAEGARTQYF. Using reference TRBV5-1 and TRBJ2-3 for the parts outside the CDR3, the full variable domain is KAGVTQTPRYLIKTRGQQVTLSCSPISGHRSVSWYQQTPGQGLQFLFEYFSETQRNKGNFPGRFSGRQFSNSRSEMNVSTLELGDSALYLCASAEGARTQYFGPGTRLTVL.